A selection of T cell receptor beta chains follows, all from one sample in a study of preoperative IRX-2 immunotherapy in early breast cancer. Produced via immunoSEQ multiplex PCR; TCRdb's table is partial and in-frame only. Of 20,000 to 30,000 clones in the sample, more than 65% are singletons; the top ten hold around 2.2%. Specimen: lymph node tissue, collected before IRX-2 immunotherapy. These receptors were collected from a human donor with breast cancer. The CDR3 runs from the conserved cysteine through the conserved F or W. Each record gives: CDR3 length, J gene, clone size, V gene, D gene, CDR3 protein, CDR3 DNA. A D gene is named only where the DNA matches it firmly. The size field is filled for only some rows; it gives once, few, many or a size class.

>15|TRBJ1-1|.|TRBV28|TRBD1
CASSVGQGENTEAFF
TGTGCCAGCAGCGTTGGACAGGGGGAGAACACTGAAGCTTTCTTT
>14|TRBJ2-1|.|TRBV6-8|.
CASSYSSGRNEQFF
TGTGCCAGCAGTTACTCGTCGGGTCGGAATGAGCAGTTCTTC
>15|TRBJ2-3|.|TRBV19|.
CASSITRGSTDTQYF
TGTGCCAGTAGTATAACTAGGGGTAGCACAGATACGCAGTATTTT
>13|TRBJ1-2|few|TRBV28|.
CASSRSDSVGYTF
TGTGCCAGCAGTAGAAGCGACAGTGTGGGCTACACCTTC
>14|TRBJ2-5|.|TRBV7-6|.
CASSPSGYQETQYF
TGTGCCAGCAGCCCAAGCGGGTACCAAGAGACCCAGTACTTC
>12|TRBJ2-1|.|TRBV29-1|.
CSVEALPDEQFF
TGCAGCGTTGAGGCACTTCCTGATGAGCAGTTCTTC
>15|TRBJ1-2|.|TRBV5-1|.
CASSLGAITNYGYTF
TGCGCCAGCAGCTTGGGGGCAATAACTAACTATGGCTACACCTTC
>16|TRBJ2-7|.|TRBV1|.
CASSQDLVREGYEQYF
TGCGCCAGCAGCCAAGATTTGGTCAGGGAAGGCTACGAGCAGTACTTC
>14|TRBJ2-3|few|TRBV5-1|TRBD1
CASSTGTGVDTQYF
TGCGCCAGCAGCACTGGGACAGGGGTAGATACGCAGTATTTT
>19|TRBJ2-1|once|TRBV11-3|TRBD2
CASSLPGLAKTRGYNEQFF
TGTGCCAGCAGCTTGCCGGGACTAGCAAAAACGAGGGGCTACAATGAGCAGTTCTTC
>17|TRBJ1-4|few|TRBV11-3|.
CASSFDVWARVNEKLFF
TGTGCCAGCAGCTTTGATGTATGGGCTAGAGTTAATGAAAAACTGTTTTTT
>15|TRBJ2-2|.|TRBV11-3|.
CASSLGARDTGELFF
TGTGCCAGCAGCTTAGGAGCGAGGGATACCGGGGAGCTGTTTTTT
>15|TRBJ2-1|.|TRBV6-8|.
CASSRRDWKYNEQFF
TGTGCCAGCAGCCGCCGGGACTGGAAGTACAATGAGCAGTTCTTC
>15|TRBJ1-2|.|TRBV6-8|.
CASSKYTGPQFGYTF
TGTGCCAGCAGTAAATATACCGGCCCCCAGTTTGGCTACACCTTC
>15|TRBJ2-3|.|TRBV5-1|TRBD1
CASRVPGQGGDTQYF
TGCGCCAGCAGAGTACCGGGACAGGGAGGCGATACGCAGTATTTT
>15|TRBJ2-7|once|TRBV11-3|.
CASSLVGGGSYEQYF
TGTGCCAGCAGCTTGGTAGGTGGAGGCTCCTACGAGCAGTACTTC